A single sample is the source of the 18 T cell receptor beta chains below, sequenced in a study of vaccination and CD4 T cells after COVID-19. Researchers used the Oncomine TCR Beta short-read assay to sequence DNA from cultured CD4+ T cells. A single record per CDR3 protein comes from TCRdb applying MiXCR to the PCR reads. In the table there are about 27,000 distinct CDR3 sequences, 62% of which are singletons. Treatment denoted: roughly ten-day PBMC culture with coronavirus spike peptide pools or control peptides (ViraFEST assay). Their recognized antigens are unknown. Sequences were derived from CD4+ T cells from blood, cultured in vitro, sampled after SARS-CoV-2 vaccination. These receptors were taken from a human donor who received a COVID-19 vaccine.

The CDR3 sequence: CASRGLAGAFYNEQFF. In DNA, the CDR3 is TGTGCCAGCAGGGGACTAGCGGGGGCCTTTTACAATGAGCAGTTCTTC. This chain connects TRBV2 to TRBJ2-1; 14 bases map to TRBD2. J gave up 4 bases and V 6 bases, and 5 bases lay outside the gene matches. The CDR3 is 16 residues long. The germline gives CDR1 SNHLY, CDR2 FYNNEI.

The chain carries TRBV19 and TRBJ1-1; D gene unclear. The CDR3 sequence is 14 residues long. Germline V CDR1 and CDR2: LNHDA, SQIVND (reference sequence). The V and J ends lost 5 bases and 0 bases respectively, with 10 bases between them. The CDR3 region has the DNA TGTGCCAGTAGTGGGCCAACCCTGAACACTGAAGCTTTCTTT. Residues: CASSGPTLNTEAFF.

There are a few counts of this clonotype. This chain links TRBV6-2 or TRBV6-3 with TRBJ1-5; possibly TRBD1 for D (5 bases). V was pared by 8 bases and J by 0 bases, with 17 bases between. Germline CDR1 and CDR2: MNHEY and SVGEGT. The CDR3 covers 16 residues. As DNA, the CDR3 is TGTGCCAGCGAGACTTCAGGGACTTATAGCAATCAGCCCCAGCATTTT. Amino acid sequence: CASETSGTYSNQPQHF.

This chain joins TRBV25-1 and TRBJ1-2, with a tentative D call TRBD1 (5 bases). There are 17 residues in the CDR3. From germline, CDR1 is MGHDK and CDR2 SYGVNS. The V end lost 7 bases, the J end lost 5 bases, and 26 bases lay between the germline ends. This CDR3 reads CASKGAGTQDRPYGYTF. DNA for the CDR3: TGTGCCAGCAAGGGTGCCGGGACGCAGGATCGCCCTTATGGCTACACCTTC.

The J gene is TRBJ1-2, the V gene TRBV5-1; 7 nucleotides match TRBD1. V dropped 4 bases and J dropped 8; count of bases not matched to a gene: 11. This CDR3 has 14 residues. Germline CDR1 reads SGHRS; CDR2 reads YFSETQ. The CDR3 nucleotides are TGCGCCAGCAGCCAGGGGGTCGCTGAGGGAGGCTACACCTTC. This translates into CASSQGVAEGGYTF.

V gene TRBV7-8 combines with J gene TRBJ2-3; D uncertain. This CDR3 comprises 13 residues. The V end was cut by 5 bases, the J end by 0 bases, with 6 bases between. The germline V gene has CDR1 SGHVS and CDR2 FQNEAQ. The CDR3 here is CASSQPSTDTQYF. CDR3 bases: TGTGCCAGCAGCCAACCCAGCACAGATACGCAGTATTTT. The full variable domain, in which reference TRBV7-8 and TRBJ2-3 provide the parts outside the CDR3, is GAGVSQSPRYKVAKRGQDVALRCDPISGHVSLFWYQQALGQGPEFLTYFQNEAQLDKSGLPSDRFFAERPEGSVSTLKIQRTQQEDSAVYLCASSQPSTDTQYFGPGTRLTVL.

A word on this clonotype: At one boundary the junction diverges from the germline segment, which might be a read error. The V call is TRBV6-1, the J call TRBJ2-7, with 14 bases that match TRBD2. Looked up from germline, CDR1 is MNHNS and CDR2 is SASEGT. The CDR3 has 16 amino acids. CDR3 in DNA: TGTGCCATCAGTGAGTCGACTAGCGGGGGGGCCTACGAGCAGTACTTC. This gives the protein CAISESTSGGAYEQYF.

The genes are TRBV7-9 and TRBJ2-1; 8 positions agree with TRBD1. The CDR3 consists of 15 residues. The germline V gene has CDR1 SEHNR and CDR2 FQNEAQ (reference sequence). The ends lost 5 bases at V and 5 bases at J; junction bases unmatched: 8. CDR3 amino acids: CASSALGQVHNEQFF. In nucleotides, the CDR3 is TGTGCCAGCAGCGCATTGGGACAGGTCCACAATGAGCAGTTCTTC.

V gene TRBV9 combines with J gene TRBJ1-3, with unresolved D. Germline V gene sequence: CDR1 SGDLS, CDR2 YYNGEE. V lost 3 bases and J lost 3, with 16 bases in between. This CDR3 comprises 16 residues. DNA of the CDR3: TGTGCCAGCAGCGATTCGACGGATGGGATTGGAAACACCATATATTTT. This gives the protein CASSDSTDGIGNTIYF. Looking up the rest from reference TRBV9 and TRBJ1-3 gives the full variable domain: DSGVTQTPKHLITATGQRVTLRCSPRSGDLSVYWYQQSLDQGLQFLIQYYNGEERAKGNILERFSAQQFPDLHSELNLSSLELGDSALYFCASSDSTDGIGNTIYFGEGSWLTVV.

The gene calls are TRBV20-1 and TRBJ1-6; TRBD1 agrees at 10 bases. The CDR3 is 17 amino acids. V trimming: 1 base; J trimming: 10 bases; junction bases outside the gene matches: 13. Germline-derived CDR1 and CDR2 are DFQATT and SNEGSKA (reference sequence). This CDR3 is CSARAYAGTGDGSPLHF. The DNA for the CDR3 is TGCAGTGCTAGAGCCTACGCCGGGACAGGGGATGGCTCACCCCTCCACTTT.

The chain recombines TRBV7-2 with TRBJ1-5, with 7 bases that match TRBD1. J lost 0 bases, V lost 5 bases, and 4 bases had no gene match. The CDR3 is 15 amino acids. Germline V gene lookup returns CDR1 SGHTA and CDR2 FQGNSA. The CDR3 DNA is TGTGCCAGCAGCGAGGACAGGAATAGCAATCAGCCCCAGCATTTT. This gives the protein CASSEDRNSNQPQHF. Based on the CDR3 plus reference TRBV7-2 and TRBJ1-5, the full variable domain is GAGVSQSPSNKVTEKGKDVELRCDPISGHTALYWYRQSLGQGLEFLIYFQGNSAPDKSGLPSDRFSAERTGGSVSTLTIQRTQQEDSAVYLCASSEDRNSNQPQHFGDGTRLSIL.

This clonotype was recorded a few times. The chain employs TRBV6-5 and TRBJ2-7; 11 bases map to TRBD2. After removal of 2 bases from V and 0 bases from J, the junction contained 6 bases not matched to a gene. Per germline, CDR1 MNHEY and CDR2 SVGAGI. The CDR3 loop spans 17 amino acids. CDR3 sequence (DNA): TGTGCCAGCAGTTACCGACACCTAGCGGGGGGCTCCTACGAGCAGTACTTC. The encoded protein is CASSYRHLAGGSYEQYF.

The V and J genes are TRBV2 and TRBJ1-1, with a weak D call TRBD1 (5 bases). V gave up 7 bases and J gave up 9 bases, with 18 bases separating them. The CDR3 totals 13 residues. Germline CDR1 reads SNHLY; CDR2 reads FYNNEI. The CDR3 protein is CASTELGDGKAFF. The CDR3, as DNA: TGTGCCAGCACCGAACTAGGGGACGGAAAAGCTTTCTTT.

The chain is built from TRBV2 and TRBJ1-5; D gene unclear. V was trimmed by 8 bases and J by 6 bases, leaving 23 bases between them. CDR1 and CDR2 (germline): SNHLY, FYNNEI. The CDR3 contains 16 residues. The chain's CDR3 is CASGNQRALRPQPQHF. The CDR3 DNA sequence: TGTGCCAGCGGAAATCAAAGGGCCCTGAGACCTCAGCCCCAGCATTTT.

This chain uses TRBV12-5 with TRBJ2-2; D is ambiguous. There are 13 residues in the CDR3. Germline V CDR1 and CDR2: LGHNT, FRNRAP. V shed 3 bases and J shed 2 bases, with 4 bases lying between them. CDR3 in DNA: TGTGCTAGTGGTTTTGAAAACACCGGGGAGCTGTTTTTT. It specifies CASGFENTGELFF.

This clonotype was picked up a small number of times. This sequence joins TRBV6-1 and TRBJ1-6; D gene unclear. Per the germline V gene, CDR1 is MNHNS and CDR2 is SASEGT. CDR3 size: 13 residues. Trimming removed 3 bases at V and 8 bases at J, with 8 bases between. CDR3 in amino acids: CASSDRPDSPLHF. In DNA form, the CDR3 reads TGTGCCAGCAGTGACCGACCGGATTCACCCCTCCACTTT.

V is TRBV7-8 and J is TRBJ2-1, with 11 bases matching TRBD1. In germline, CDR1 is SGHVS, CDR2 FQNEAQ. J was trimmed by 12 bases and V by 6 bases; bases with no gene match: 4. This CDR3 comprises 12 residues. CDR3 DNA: TGTGCCAGCAGGAGGGGACAGGGGGTGCAGTTCTTC. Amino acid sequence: CASRRGQGVQFF.

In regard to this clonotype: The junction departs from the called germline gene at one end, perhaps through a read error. The CDR3 DNA follows: TGTGCCAGCAGCCATGCCGGGACAGGGATCTACGGGCAGTACTTC. This encodes CASSHAGTGIYGQYF. This sequence joins TRBV15 and TRBJ2-7, with TRBD1 identical over 9 bases. This CDR3 spans 15 amino acids. The germline V gene has CDR1 LNHNV and CDR2 YYDKDF (reference sequence). The full variable domain, with the rest looked up from reference TRBV15 and TRBJ2-7, is DAMVIQNPRYQVTQFGKPVTLSCSQTLNHNVMYWYQQKSSQAPKLLFHYYDKDFNNEADTPDNFQSRRPNTSFCFLDIRSPGLGDTAMYLCASSHAGTGIYGQYFGPGTRLTVT.